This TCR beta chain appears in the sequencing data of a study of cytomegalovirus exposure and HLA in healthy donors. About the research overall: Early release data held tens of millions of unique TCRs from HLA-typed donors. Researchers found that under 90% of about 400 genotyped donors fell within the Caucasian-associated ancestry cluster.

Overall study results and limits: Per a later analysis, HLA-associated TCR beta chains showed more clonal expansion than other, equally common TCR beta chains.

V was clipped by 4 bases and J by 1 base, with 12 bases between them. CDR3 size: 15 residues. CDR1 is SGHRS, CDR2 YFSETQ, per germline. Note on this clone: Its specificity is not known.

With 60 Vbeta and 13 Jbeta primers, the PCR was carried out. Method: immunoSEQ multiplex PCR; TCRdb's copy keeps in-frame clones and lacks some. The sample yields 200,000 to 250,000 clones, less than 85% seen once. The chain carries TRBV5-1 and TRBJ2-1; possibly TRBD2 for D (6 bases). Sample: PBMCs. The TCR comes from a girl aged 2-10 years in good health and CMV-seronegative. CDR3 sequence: CASSPEAGSYNEQFF. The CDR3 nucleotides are TGCGCCAGCAGCCCCGAAGCGGGTTCCTACAATGAGCAGTTCTTC.